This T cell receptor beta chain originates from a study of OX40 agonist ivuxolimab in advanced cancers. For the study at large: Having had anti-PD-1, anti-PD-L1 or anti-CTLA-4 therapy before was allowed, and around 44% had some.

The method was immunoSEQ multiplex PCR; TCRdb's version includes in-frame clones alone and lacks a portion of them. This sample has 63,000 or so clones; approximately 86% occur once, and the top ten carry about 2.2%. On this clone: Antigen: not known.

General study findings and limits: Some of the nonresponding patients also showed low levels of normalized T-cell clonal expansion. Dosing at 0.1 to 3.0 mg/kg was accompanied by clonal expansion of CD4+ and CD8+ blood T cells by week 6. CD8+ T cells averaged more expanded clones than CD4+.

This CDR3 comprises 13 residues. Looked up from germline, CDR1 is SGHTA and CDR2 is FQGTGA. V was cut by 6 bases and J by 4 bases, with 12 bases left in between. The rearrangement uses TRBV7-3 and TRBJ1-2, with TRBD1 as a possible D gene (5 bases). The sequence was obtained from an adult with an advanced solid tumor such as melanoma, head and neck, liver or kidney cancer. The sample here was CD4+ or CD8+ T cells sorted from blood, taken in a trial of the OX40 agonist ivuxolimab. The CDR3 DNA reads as TGTGCCAGCAGTCTAGGGCAGGGCTATGGCTACACCTTC. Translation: CASSLGQGYGYTF.